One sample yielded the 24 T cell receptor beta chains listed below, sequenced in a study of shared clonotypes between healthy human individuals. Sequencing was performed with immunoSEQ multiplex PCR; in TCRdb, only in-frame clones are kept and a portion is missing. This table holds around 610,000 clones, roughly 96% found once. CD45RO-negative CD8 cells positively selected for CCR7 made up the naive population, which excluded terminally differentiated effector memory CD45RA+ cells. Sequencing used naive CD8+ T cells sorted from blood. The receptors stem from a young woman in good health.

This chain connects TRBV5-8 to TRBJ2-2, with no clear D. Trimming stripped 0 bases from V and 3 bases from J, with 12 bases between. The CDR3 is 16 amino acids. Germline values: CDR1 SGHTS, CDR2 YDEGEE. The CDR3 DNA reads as TGTGCCAGCAGCTTGGTGTTCAGGACGGACACCGGGGAGCTGTTTTTT. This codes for CASSLVFRTDTGELFF.

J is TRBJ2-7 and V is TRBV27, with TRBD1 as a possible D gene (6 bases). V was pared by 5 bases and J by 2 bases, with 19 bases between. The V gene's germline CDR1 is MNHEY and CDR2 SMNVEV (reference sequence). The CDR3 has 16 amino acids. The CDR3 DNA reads TGTGCCAGCAGTGTTAATTGGGGGCAGGGGACCTACGAGCAGTACTTC. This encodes CASSVNWGQGTYEQYF.

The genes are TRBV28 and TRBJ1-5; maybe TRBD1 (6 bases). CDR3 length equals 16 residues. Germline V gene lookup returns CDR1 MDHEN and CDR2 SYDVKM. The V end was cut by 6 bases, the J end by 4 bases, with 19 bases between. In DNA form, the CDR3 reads TGTGCCAGCAGAAAGGAGGGGGTAATATGGAATCAGCCCCAGCATTTT. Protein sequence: CASRKEGVIWNQPQHF. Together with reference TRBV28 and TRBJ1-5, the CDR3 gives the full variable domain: DVKVTQSSRYLVKRTGEKVFLECVQDMDHENMFWYRQDPGLGLRLIYFSYDVKMKEKGDIPEGYSVSREKKERFSLILESASTNQTSMYLCASRKEGVIWNQPQHFGDGTRLSIL.

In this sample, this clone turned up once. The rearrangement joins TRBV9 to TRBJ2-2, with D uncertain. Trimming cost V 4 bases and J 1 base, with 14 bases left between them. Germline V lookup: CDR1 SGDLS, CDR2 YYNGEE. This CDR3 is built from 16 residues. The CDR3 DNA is TGTGCCAGCAGCCCCCCGGTCTCCCTGAACACCGGGGAGCTGTTTTTT. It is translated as CASSPPVSLNTGELFF.

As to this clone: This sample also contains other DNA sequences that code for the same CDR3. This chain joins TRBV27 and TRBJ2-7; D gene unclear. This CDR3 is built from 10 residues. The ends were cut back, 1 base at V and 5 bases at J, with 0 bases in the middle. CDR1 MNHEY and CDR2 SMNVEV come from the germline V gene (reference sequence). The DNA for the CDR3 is TGTGCCAGCAGTTTATACGAGCAGTACTTC. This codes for CASSLYEQYF.

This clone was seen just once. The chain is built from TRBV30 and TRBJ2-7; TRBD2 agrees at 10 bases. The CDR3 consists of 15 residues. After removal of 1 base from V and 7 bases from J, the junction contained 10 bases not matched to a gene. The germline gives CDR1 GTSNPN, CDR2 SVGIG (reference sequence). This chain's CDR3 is CAWSAGAGGPEEQYF. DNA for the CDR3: TGTGCCTGGAGTGCGGGAGCGGGAGGGCCCGAGGAGCAGTACTTC.

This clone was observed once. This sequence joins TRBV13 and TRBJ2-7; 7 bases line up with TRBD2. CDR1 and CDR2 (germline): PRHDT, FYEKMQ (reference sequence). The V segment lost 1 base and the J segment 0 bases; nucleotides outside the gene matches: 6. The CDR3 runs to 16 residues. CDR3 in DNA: TGTGCCAGCAGCTTAGTGACGGGAGGCTTCTCCTACGAGCAGTACTTC. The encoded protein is CASSLVTGGFSYEQYF.

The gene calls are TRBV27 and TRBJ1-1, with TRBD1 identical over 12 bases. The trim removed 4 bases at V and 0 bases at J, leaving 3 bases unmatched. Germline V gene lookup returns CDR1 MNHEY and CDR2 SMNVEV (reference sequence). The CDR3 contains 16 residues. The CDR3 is CASSSGTGGLNTEAFF. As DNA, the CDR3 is TGTGCCAGCAGTTCCGGGACAGGGGGCTTGAACACTGAAGCTTTCTTT.

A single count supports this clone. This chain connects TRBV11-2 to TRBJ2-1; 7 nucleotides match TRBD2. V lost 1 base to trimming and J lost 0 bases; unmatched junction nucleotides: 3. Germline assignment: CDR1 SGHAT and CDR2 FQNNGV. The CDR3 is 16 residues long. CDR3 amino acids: CASSLAGRSSYNEQFF. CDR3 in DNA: TGTGCCAGCAGCTTAGCCGGGAGGAGCTCCTACAATGAGCAGTTCTTC.

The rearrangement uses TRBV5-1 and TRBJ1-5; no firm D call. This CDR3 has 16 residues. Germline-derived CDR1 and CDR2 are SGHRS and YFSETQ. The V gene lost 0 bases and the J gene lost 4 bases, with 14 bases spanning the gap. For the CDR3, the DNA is TGCGCCAGCAGCTTGGGCGGGAGTCGGGGAAATCAGCCCCAGCATTTT. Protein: CASSLGGSRGNQPQHF.

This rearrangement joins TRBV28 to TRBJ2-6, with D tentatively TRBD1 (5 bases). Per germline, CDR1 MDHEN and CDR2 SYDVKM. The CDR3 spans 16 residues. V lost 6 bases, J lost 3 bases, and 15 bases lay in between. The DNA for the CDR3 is TGTGCCAGCAGGCAGGGATACCTAAGTGGGGCCAACGTCCTGACTTTC. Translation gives CASRQGYLSGANVLTF.

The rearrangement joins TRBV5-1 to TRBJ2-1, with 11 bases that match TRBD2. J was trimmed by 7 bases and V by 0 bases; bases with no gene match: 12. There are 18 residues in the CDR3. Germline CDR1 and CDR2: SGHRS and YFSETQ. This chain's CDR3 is CASSLGPQLAGGPNEQFF. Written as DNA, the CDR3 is TGCGCCAGCAGCTTGGGACCTCAGTTAGCGGGAGGGCCGAATGAGCAGTTCTTC.

The CDR3 region has the DNA TGTGCCAGCAGTCCTAGCGGGAGGGCCGTAGAGACAGATACGCAGTATTTT. It encodes CASSPSGRAVETDTQYF. The chain joins TRBV28 to TRBJ2-3; 12 nucleotides align to TRBD2. This CDR3 spans 17 amino acids. Germline V gene sequence: CDR1 MDHEN, CDR2 SYDVKM. V was pared by 5 bases and J by 3 bases, with 9 bases of the junction left unmatched. The full variable domain, in which reference TRBV28 and TRBJ2-3 provide the parts outside the CDR3, is DVKVTQSSRYLVKRTGEKVFLECVQDMDHENMFWYRQDPGLGLRLIYFSYDVKMKEKGDIPEGYSVSREKKERFSLILESASTNQTSMYLCASSPSGRAVETDTQYFGPGTRLTVL.

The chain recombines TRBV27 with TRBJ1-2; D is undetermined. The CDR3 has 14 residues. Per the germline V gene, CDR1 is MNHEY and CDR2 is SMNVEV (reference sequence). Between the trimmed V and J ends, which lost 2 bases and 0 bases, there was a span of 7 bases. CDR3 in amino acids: CASSLTIANYGYTF. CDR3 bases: TGTGCCAGCAGTTTAACGATCGCTAACTATGGCTACACCTTC.

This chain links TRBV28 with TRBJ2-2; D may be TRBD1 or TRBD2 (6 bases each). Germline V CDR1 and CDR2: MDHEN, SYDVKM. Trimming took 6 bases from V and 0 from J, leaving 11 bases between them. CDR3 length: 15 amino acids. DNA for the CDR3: TGTGCCAGCAGATCCGGGGGCCCGAACACCGGGGAGCTGTTTTTT. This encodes CASRSGGPNTGELFF.

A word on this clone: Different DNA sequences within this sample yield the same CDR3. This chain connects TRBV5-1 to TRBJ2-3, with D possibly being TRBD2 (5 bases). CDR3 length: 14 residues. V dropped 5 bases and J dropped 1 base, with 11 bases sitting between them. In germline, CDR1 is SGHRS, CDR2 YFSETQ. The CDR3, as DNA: TGCGCCAGCAGTTTGAGCGGAGGCACAGATACGCAGTATTTT. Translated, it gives CASSLSGGTDTQYF. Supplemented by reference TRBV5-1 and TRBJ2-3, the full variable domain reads KAGVTQTPRYLIKTRGQQVTLSCSPISGHRSVSWYQQTPGQGLQFLFEYFSETQRNKGNFPGRFSGRQFSNSRSEMNVSTLELGDSALYLCASSLSGGTDTQYFGPGTRLTVL.

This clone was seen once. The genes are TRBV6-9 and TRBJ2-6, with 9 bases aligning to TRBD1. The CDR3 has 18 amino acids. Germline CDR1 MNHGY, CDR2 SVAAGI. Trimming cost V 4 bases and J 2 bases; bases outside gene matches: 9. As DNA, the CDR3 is TGTGCCAGCAGTTGCGGGGACAGGGCTTCAGCTGGGGCCAACGTCCTGACTTTC. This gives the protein CASSCGDRASAGANVLTF.

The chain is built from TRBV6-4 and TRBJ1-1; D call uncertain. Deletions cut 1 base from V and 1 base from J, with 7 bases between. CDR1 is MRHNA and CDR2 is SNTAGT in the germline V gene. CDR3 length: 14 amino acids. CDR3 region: CASSDCQENTEAFF. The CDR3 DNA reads TGTGCCAGCAGTGACTGTCAGGAGAACACTGAAGCTTTCTTT.

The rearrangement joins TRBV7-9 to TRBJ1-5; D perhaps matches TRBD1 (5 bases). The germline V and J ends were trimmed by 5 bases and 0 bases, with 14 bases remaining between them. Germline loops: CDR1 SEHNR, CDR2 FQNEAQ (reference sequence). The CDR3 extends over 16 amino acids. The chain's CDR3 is CASSPIKGTSNQPQHF. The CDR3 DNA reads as TGTGCCAGCAGCCCTATCAAAGGGACTAGCAATCAGCCCCAGCATTTT.

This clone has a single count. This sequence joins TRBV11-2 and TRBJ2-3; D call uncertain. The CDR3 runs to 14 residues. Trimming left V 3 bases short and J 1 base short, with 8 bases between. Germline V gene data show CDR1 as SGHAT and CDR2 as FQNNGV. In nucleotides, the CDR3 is TGTGCCAGCAGCTTTCGAGGACGCACAGATACGCAGTATTTT. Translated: CASSFRGRTDTQYF.

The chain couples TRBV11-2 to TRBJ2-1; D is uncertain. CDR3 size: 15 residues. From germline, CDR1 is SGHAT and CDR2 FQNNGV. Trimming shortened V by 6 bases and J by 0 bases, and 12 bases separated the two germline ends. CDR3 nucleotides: TGTGCCAGCAGACTACTCCCAGGCTCCTACAATGAGCAGTTCTTC. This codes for CASRLLPGSYNEQFF.

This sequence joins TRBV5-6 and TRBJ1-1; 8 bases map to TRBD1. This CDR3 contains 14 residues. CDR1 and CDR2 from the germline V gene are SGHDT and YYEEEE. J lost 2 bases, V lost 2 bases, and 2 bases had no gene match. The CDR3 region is CASSFGQGNTEAFF. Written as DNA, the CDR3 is TGTGCCAGCAGCTTCGGACAGGGTAACACTGAAGCTTTCTTT.

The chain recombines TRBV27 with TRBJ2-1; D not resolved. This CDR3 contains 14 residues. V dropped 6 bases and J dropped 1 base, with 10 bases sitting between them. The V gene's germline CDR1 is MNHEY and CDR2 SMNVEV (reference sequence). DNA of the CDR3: TGTGCCAGCAGGCCCGGTAGGTCCTACAATGAGCAGTTCTTC. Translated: CASRPGRSYNEQFF.

CDR3 sequence: CSVTGTGVFEQYF. DNA for the CDR3: TGCAGCGTGACCGGGACAGGGGTCTTCGAGCAGTACTTC. The rearrangement joins TRBV29-1 to TRBJ2-7; TRBD1 matches 10 bases. Germline assignment: CDR1 SQVTM and CDR2 ANQGSEA. The CDR3 runs to 13 residues. With 6 bases clipped from V and 6 bases from J, the junction kept 8 bases outside the gene matches.